This TCR beta chain stems from a study of blood T cell repertoires in COVID-19. Study summary: Spain, Italy and the United States supplied samples that represented acute and convalescent COVID-19. PBMCs, B-cell-depleted T cells, or T cells provided the cDNA or gDNA that made up the material.

The CDR3 spans 14 residues. V was shortened by 8 bases and J by 6 bases, with 16 bases between the two germline ends. Germline-derived CDR1 and CDR2 are SEHNR and FQNEAQ (reference sequence). Original handling: The authors estimated nucleated cell counts from reference gene primer amplification. Using immunoSEQ multiplex PCR, the repertoire was profiled, and TCRdb retains in-frame clones only, with some absent. That table gives V, J and clone size, and the DNA gave D and trimming. The sample has 400,000 to 550,000 clones, nearly 90% seen once. Clinical history reported by participants formed the basis on which cohorts were assigned.

The rearrangement uses TRBV7-9 and TRBJ2-2, with D possibly TRBD2 on 5 matching bases. The clonotype was recovered from a woman between 18 and 29 years old with acute COVID-19. Specimen: PBMCs or T cells enriched from blood (not recorded which). The CDR3 region is CASRSDYSAGELFF. CDR3 bases: TGTGCCAGCCGGAGCGACTACAGTGCCGGGGAGCTGTTTTTT. The whole variable domain, remainder taken from reference TRBV7-9 and TRBJ2-2, is DTGVSQNPRHKITKRGQNVTFRCDPISEHNRLYWYRQTLGQGPEFLTYFQNEAQLEKSRLLSDRFSAERPKGSFSTLEIQRTEQGDSAMYLCASRSDYSAGELFFGEGSRLTVL.